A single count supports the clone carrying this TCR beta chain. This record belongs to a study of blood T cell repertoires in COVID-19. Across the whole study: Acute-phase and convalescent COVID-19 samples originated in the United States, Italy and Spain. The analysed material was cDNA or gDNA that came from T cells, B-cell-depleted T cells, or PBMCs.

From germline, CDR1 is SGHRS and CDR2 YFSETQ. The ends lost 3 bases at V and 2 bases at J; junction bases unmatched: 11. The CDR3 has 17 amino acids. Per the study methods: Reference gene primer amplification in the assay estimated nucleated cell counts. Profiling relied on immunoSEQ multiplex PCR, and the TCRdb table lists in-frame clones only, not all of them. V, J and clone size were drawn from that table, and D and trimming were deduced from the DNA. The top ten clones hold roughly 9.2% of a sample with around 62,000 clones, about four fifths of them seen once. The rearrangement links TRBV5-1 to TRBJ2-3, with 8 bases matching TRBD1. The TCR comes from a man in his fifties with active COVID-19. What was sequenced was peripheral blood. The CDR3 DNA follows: TGCGCCAGCAGCTACGATCAGGGGGCCGGACTCACAGATACGCAGTATTTT. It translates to CASSYDQGAGLTDTQYF.